This T cell receptor (beta chain) was recorded in a study of cytomegalovirus exposure and HLA in healthy donors. TCRdb's table, derived via immunoSEQ multiplex PCR, lists solely in-frame clones and lacks some. The sample carries fewer than 85,000 clones, over 85% recorded once. The germline gives CDR1 MGHRA, CDR2 YSYEKL. The J segment lost 6 bases and the V segment lost 4 bases, leaving 9 bases of the junction unmatched. CDR3 length equals 15 residues. The rearrangement joins TRBV4-1 to TRBJ2-3, with 8 positions matching TRBD2. This clonotype was sampled from a woman aged 18-29 years in good health and CMV-seropositive. The sequencing input was PBMCs. CDR3 protein: CASSLDGTSIDTQYF. CDR3 sequence (DNA): TGCGCCAGCAGCCTCGATGGGACTAGTATTGATACGCAGTATTTT.